The T cell receptor beta chain under discussion was sequenced for a study of T cell clonotyping in hematopoietic cell transplantation listed by TCRdb under 2021. A note on the overall study: Recipient samples taken before transplant were obtained following cytoreduction. In the study, around 130 blood samples were gathered from a few dozen consecutive transplant recipients and their related donors. Patient recruitment ran from 2015 to early 2017, and follow-up continued until September 2020 or death. Overall study outcomes, separate from this receptor: After transplant, TCR diversity in recipients dropped, and pathologically expanded clonotypes increased progressively from day 30 to day 180. The sample size was limited and the cells went unsorted, which meant the CD4 and CD8 repertoire contributions could not be told apart. Inverse Simpson Index values from donors and from recipients before transplant predicted broader TCR repertoire diversity after transplant. Overlap with donor repertoires was found for only a small fraction of recipient repertoires, with over 97% found to appear de novo at the given depth.

For CDR1 and CDR2, the germline V gene lists SQVTM and ANQGSEA. V and J are truncated by 5 bases and 1 base respectively, leaving an intervening sequence of 3 bases. Counted from cysteine to phenylalanine, this CDR3 has 11 amino acids. The read is trimmed to its CDR3 DNA, 33 bases read in frame from base 1. TCR beta CDR3 regions were amplified from genomic DNA with the immunoSEQ assay, a bias-controlled multiplex PCR using V- and J-specific primers. A second PCR step added a proprietary barcode and Illumina adapter sequences to the CDR3 amplicons. An Illumina MiSeq instrument was used to sequence the CDR3 libraries. The source study handled its data this way. Export and quality control were performed with immunoSEQ Analyzer 3.0, and downstream analyses were performed with R Bioconductor and Immunarch. Only productive rearrangements in the normalized downsampled data set were used to calculate repertoire metrics. In the normalized cohort, a clonotype counted as pathologically expanded if the clonotype was larger than 5 templates. The Inverse Simpson Index served as the measure of repertoire diversity. CMV-specificity analyses were carried out on the non-normalized data set to capture all clonotypes. TCRdb provides this immuneACCESS table in a form limited to in-frame rearrangements. Some clones are lacking; in checked studies, under half of them reflect an unresolved V gene, and why the rest are absent is not known. D and trimming come from the DNA, and the V and J calls and clone size come from that table. The table for this sample lists about 3,300 clones; almost 96% of them were counted only once. The ten biggest clones cover around 1.7% of the sample.

Note on this clone: Its antigen is still unknown. The input lacks base qualities; no much larger clone sits a single base away.

In the paper's terms, the time point label means: recipient sample about 28 days before transplant, after cytoreduction. Blood from recipients was drawn roughly 28 days before transplant, then again at days 30, 100 and 180 after transplant. Using Nuclei Lysis Solution, genomic DNA was extracted from unfractionated peripheral blood mononuclear cells that were either fresh or cryopreserved. Recombination joined TRBV29-1 with TRBJ2-1; no D gene can be assigned with confidence. This receptor was taken from a woman aged 45-59 years with chronic myeloid leukemia. Some clones in this sample may be carry-over from other donors' samples. Sample: peripheral blood mononuclear cells, taken before stem cell transplant. The DNA sequence is given as TGCAGCGTTTCATCCTACAATGAGCAGTTCTTC. It codes for CSVSSYNEQFF.